Below, one T cell receptor (beta chain) is given with its context. Antigen: not known. This specimen belongs to a study of CD8+ T cells in alopecia areata. Study observations and caveats: An increase in clonality over normal scalp was evident in lesional scalp, especially alopecia totalis/universalis.

Once RNA had been extracted, it was reverse transcribed into cDNA to act as the sequencing template. The repertoire was sequenced with immunoSEQ multiplex PCR; TCRdb's copy has only in-frame clones and lacks some. This sample has around 82,000 clones, with roughly 50% found just once. The CDR3 has 14 amino acids. Trimming took 0 bases from V and 2 from J, leaving 9 bases between them. Germline values: CDR1 GTSNPN, CDR2 SVGIG (reference sequence). The gene calls are TRBV30 and TRBJ2-3; D is unresolved. The source material was NKG2D-high CD8+ T cells sorted from blood. The origin of this receptor is a human donor with alopecia areata. For the CDR3, the DNA is TGTGCCTGGAGTGTACTTCCCGTCACAGATACGCAGTATTTT. This translates into CAWSVLPVTDTQYF.